This TCR beta chain emerged from a study of T cell changes during pregnancy in multiple sclerosis. This clone was observed once. This CDR3 has 14 amino acids. Germline CDR1 is MNHNS and CDR2 is SASEGT. Germline trimming cut 1 base from V and 7 bases from J; bases unmatched to any gene: 2. Method: immunoSEQ multiplex PCR; TCRdb's copy keeps in-frame clones and lacks some. The table lists 35,000 to 40,000 clones, under 95% of them singletons. The starting material was peripheral blood, obtained in the third trimester of pregnancy. The sequence was obtained from a female donor in good health, enrolled as a control in a pregnancy study. The gene calls are TRBV6-1 and TRBJ1-4; 8 bases agree with TRBD1. Written as DNA, the CDR3 is TGTGCCAGCAGTGAAGGACAGGGGAGTGAAAAACTGTTTTTT. Its protein product is CASSEGQGSEKLFF.